Sequencing of this T cell receptor beta chain was carried out in a study of shared T cell receptors in the human thymus. This table comes from immunoSEQ multiplex PCR, and its TCRdb copy is limited to in-frame clones, with some not included. The data contain hundreds of thousands of clones, over 75% of them seen just once; the ten biggest clones take up about 0.01%. The sample was also linked to a second study, of human thymus T cells. That report notes: Thymus was obtained from resections taken during corrective heart surgery. Apparent skewing of V and J gene usage characterized both thymic and blood repertoires. The related literature has documented a marked overlap of thymic repertoires among unrelated individuals.

The sequencing input was thymocytes. The source is a boy under three years old with a congenital heart defect.

CDR3 residues: CSVSGRARGEKLFF. The CDR3 nucleotides read TGCAGCGTCTCTGGGAGGGCCCGGGGTGAAAAACTGTTTTTT. This chain joins TRBV29-1 and TRBJ1-4; D remains unclear. The CDR3 loop spans 14 amino acids. Per germline, CDR1 SQVTM and CDR2 ANQGSEA. The V gene lost 6 bases and the J gene lost 7 bases, with 18 bases spanning the gap.